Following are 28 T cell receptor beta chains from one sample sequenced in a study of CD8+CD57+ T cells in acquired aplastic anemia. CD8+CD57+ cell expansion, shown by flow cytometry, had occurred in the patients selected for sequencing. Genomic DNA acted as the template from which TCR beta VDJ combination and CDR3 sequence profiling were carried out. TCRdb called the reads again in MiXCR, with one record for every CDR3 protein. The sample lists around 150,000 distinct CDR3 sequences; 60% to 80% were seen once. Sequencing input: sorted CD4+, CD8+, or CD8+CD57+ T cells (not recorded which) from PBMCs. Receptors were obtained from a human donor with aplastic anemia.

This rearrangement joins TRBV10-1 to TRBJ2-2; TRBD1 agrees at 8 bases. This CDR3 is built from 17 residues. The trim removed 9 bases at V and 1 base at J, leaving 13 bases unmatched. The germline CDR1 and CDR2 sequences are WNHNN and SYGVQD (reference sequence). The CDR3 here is CASHNPFGTGNTGELFF. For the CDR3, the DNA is TGCGCCAGTCATAACCCTTTCGGGACAGGGAACACCGGGGAGCTGTTTTTT.

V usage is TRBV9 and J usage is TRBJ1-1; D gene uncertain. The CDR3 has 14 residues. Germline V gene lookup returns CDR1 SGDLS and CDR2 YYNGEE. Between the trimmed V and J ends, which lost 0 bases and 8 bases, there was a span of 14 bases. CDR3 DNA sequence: TGTGCCAGCAGCGTAGGACCCGACTCACTCGAAGCTTTCTTT. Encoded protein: CASSVGPDSLEAFF.

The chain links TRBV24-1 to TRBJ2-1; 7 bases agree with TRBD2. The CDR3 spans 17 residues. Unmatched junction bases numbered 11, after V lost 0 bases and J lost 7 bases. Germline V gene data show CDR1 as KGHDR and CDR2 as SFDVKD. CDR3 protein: CATSDLQPSGLGNEQFF. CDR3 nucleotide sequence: TGTGCCACCAGTGATTTGCAGCCTAGCGGACTTGGGAATGAGCAGTTCTTC.

The CDR3 here is CASSDSLSNQPQHF. For the CDR3, the DNA is TGTGCCAGCAGTGACAGCCTTAGCAATCAGCCCCAGCATTTT. The genes are TRBV2 and TRBJ1-5; D unresolved. V shed 3 bases and J shed 0 bases, with 6 bases lying between them. Germline V CDR1 and CDR2: SNHLY, FYNNEI. The CDR3 length is 14 residues.

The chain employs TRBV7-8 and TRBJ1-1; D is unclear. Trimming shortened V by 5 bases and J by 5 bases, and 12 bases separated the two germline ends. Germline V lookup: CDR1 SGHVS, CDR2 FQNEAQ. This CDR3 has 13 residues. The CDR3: CASSREARTEAFF. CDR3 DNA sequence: TGTGCCAGCAGCAGGGAGGCGAGGACTGAAGCTTTCTTT.

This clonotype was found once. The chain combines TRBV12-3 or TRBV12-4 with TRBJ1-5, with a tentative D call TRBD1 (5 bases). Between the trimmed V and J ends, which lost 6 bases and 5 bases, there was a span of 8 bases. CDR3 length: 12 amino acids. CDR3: CASSKGDQPQHF. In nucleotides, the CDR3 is TGTGCCAGCAGCAAAGGGGATCAGCCCCAGCATTTT.

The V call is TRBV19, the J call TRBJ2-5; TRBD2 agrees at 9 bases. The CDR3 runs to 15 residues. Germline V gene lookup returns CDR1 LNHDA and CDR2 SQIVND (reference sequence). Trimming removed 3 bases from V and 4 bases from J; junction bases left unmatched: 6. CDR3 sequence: CASSIAGGPTETQYF. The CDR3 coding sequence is TGTGCCAGTAGTATCGCGGGAGGGCCGACAGAGACCCAGTACTTC.

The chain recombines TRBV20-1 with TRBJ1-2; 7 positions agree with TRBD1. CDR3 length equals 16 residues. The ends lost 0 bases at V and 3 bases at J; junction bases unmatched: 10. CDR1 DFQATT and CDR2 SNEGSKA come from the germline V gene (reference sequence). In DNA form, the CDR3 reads TGCAGTGCTAGAGATCCCAGGGGGGAATATGACTATGGCTACACCTTC. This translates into CSARDPRGEYDYGYTF.

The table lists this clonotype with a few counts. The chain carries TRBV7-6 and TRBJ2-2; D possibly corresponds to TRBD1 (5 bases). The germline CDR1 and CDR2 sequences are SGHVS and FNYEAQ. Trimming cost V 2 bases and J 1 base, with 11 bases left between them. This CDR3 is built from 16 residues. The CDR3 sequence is CASSLRQGMNTGELFF. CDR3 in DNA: TGTGCCAGCAGCTTACGTCAGGGTATGAACACCGGGGAGCTGTTTTTT.

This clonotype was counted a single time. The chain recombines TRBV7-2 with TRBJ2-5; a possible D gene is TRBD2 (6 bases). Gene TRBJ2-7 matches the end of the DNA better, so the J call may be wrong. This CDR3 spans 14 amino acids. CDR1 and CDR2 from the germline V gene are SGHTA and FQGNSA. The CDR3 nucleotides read TGTGCCAGCAGCCGGGCTAGCGCGACCTACGAGCAGTACTTC. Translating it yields CASSRASATYEQYF.

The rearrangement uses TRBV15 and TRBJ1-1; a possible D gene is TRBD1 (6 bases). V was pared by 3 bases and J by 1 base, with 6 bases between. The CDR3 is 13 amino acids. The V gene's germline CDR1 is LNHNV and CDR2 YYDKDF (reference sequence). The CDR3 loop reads CATSRDRNTEAFF. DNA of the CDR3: TGTGCCACCAGCAGGGACAGGAACACTGAAGCTTTCTTT.

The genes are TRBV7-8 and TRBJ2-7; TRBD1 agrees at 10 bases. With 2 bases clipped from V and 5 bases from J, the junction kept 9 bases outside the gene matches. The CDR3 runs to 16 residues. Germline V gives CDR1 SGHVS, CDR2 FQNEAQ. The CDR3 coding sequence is TGTGCCAGCAGCTTAATCGGCGGGACAGGGGTTGACGAGCAGTACTTC. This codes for CASSLIGGTGVDEQYF. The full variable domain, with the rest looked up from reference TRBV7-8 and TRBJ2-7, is GAGVSQSPRYKVAKRGQDVALRCDPISGHVSLFWYQQALGQGPEFLTYFQNEAQLDKSGLPSDRFFAERPEGSVSTLKIQRTQQEDSAVYLCASSLIGGTGVDEQYFGPGTRLTVT.

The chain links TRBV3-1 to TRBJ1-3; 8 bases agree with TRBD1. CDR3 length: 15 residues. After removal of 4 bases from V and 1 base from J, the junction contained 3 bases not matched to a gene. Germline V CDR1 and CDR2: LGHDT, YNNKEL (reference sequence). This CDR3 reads CASSPQGVSGNTIYF. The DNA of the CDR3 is TGTGCCAGCAGCCCACAGGGGGTGTCTGGAAACACCATATATTTT. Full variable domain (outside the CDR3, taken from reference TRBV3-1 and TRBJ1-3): DTAVSQTPKYLVTQMGNDKSIKCEQNLGHDTMYWYKQDSKKFLKIMFSYNNKELIINETVPNRFSPKSPDKAHLNLHINSLELGDSAVYFCASSPQGVSGNTIYFGEGSWLTVV.

The CDR3 sequence is CASTRQGMMSSPLHF. CDR3 nucleotide sequence: TGTGCCAGCACCAGACAGGGAATGATGAGCTCACCCCTCCACTTT. The rearrangement uses TRBV7-8 and TRBJ1-6; TRBD1 matches at 7 bases. J was trimmed by 10 bases and V by 7 bases; bases with no gene match: 13. Germline V gives CDR1 SGHVS, CDR2 FQNEAQ. CDR3 length: 15 amino acids.

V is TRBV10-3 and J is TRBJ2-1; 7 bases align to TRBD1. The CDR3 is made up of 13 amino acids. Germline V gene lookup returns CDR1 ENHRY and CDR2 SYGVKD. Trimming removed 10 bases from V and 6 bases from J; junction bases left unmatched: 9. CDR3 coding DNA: TGTGCCACCATATCCGGGACAGCCAATGAGCAGTTCTTC. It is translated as CATISGTANEQFF.

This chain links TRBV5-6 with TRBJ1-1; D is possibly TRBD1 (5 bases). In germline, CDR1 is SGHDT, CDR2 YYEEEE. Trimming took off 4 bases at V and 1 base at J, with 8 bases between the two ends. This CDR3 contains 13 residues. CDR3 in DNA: TGTGCCAGCAGCGACGGACAGAACACTGAAGCTTTCTTT. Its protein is CASSDGQNTEAFF.

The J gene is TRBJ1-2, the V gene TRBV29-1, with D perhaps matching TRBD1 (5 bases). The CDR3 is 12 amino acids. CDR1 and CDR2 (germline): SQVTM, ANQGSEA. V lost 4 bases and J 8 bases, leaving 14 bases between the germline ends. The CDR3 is CSVAGDGYGYTF. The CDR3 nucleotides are TGCAGCGTTGCGGGGGACGGTTACGGCTACACCTTC.

The CDR3 is CASSSSGGSYGYTF. Here the CDR3 DNA reads TGTGCCAGCAGCTCATCAGGGGGCTCCTATGGCTACACCTTC. J is TRBJ1-2 and V is TRBV7-9, with TRBD1 identical over 8 bases. The CDR3 length is 14 residues. Trimming cost V 4 bases and J 4 bases; bases outside gene matches: 5. Germline V gene lookup returns CDR1 SEHNR and CDR2 FQNEAQ (reference sequence).

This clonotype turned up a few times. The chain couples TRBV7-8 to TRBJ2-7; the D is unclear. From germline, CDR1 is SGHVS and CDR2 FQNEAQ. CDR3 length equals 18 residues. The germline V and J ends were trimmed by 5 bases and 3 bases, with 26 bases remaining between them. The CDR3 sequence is CASSDIAPDALLNYEQYF. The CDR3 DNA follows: TGTGCCAGCAGCGATATTGCCCCCGACGCCCTCCTTAACTACGAGCAGTACTTC.

DNA for the CDR3: TGTGCCAGCAGCTTCCGGGGAGGACATGGCTACACCTTC. Protein sequence: CASSFRGGHGYTF. The V call is TRBV5-5, the J call TRBJ1-2, with D hard to call. Germline CDR1 and CDR2: SGHKS and YYEKEE (reference sequence). Deletions cut 2 bases from V and 6 bases from J, with 11 bases between. The CDR3 has 13 residues.

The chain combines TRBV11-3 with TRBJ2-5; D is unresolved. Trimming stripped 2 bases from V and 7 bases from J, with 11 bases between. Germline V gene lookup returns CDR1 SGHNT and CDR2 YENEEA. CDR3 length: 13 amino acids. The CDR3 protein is CASSLNGLATQYF. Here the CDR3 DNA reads TGTGCCAGCAGCTTAAATGGATTGGCGACCCAGTACTTC.

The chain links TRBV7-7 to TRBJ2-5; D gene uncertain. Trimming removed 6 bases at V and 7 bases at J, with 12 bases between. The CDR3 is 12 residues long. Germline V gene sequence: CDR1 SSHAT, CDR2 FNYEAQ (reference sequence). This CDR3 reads CASSTKGGTQYF. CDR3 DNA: TGTGCCAGCAGTACCAAGGGCGGGACCCAGTACTTC.

Here the CDR3 reads CSVRDKSYTF. The CDR3 coding sequence is TGCAGCGTTAGGGACAAGAGCTACACCTTC. V and J are TRBV29-1 and TRBJ1-2; D is perhaps TRBD1 (6 bases). The CDR3 is 10 residues long. V lost 5 bases, J lost 9 bases, and 10 bases lay in between. Germline-derived CDR1 and CDR2 are SQVTM and ANQGSEA.

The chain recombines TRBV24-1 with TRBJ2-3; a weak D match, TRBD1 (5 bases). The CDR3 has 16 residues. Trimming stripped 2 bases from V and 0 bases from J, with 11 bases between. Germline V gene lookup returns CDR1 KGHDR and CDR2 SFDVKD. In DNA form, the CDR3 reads TGTGCCACCAGTGATTCCAGACAGTCTAGCACAGATACGCAGTATTTT. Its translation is CATSDSRQSSTDTQYF.

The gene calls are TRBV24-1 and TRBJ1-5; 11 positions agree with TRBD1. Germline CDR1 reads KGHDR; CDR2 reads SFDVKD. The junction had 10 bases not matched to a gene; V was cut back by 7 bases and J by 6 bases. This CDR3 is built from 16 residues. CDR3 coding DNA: TGTGCCACCAGAGATACCGGGACAGGGGGTGGTCAGCCCCAGCATTTT. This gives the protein CATRDTGTGGGQPQHF.

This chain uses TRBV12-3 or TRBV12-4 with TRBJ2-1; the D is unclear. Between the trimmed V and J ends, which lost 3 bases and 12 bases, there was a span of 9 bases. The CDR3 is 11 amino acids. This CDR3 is CASSLSSVQFF. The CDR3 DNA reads TGTGCCAGCAGTTTGAGTTCGGTGCAGTTCTTC.

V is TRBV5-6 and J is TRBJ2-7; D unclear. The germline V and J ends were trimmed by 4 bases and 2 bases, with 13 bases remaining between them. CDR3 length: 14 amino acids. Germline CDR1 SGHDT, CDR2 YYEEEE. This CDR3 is CASSRPPGPYEQYF. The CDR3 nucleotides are TGTGCCAGCAGCAGACCGCCTGGACCCTACGAGCAGTACTTC.

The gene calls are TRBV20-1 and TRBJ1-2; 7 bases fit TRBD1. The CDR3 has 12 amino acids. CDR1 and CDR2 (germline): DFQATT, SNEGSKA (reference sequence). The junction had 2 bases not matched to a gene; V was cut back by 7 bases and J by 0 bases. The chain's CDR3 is CSVTGTNYGYTF. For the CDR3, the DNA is TGCAGTGTGACAGGGACTAACTATGGCTACACCTTC.